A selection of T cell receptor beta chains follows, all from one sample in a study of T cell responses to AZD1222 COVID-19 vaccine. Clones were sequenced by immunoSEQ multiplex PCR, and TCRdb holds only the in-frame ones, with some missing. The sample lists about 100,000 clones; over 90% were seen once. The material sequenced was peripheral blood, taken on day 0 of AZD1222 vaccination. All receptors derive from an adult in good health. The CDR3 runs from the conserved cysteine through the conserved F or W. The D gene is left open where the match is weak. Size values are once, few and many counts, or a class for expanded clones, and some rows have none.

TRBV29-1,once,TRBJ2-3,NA,TGCAGCGTTGAAGCCGACTGGGATACGCAGTATTTT,CSVEADWDTQYF
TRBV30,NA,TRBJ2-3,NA,TGTGCCTGGAGTGTAAATCGGGACTCTTTACCAGATACGCAGTATTTT,CAWSVNRDSLPDTQYF
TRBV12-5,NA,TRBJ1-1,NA,TGTGCTAGTGGTTTAGGATCGGCGATACCTGGTGAAGCTTTCTTT,CASGLGSAIPGEAFF
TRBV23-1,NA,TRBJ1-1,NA,TGCGCCAGCAGTCCCTACCCCGGGGGAATGAACACTGAAGCTTTCTTT,CASSPYPGGMNTEAFF
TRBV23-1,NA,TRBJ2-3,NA,TGCGCCAGTCGGACACTTGGGGACACAGATACGCAGTATTTT,CASRTLGDTDTQYF
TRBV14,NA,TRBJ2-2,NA,TGTGCCAGCGGTTGGGCCGGGGAGCTGTTTTTT,CASGWAGELFF
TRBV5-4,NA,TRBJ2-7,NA,TGTGCCAGCAGACGTGACGGACCTACCTACGAGCAGTACTTC,CASRRDGPTYEQYF
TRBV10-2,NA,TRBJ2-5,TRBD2,TGCGCCACCGGGACTAGCTGGGCGGAGACCCAGTACTTC,CATGTSWAETQYF
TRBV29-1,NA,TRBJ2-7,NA,TGCAGCGTCAGGGTTCGGTCCTCCTACGAGCAGTACTTC,CSVRVRSSYEQYF
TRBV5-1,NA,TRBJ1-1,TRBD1,TGCGCCAGCAGCCCGACAGGGGGTAGGACTGAAGCTTTCTTT,CASSPTGGRTEAFF
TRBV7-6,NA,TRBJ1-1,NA,TGTGCCAGCAAGTGGGCCGAGGGGAACACTGAAGCTTTCTTT,CASKWAEGNTEAFF
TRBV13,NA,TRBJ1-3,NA,TGTGCCAGCAGTCTAACCCCCGAGCTGGGAAACACCATATATTTT,CASSLTPELGNTIYF
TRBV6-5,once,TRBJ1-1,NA,TGTGCCAGCAGCCAGACGGTGAACACTGAAGCTTTCTTT,CASSQTVNTEAFF
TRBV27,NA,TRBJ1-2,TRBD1,TGTGCCAGCAGTTTATCGCCAGGGGGTCCAGGCTATGGCTACACCTTC,CASSLSPGGPGYGYTF
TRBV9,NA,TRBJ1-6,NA,TGTGCCAGCAGCGTAGATTGGAGCTCCTATAATTCACCCCTCCACTTT,CASSVDWSSYNSPLHF
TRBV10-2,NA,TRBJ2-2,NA,TGCGCCAGCAGTGAGTCGGTGTTAGCGACTAACACCGGGGAGCTGTTTTTT,CASSESVLATNTGELFF
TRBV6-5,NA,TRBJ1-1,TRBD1,TGTGCCAGCAAGAGGGGGCGAGAGGGGTGGACTGAAGCTTTCTTT,CASKRGREGWTEAFF
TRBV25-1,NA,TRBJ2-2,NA,TGTGCCAGCAGTGAAAGGTCCCAGGGTCACGGGGAGCTGTTTTTT,CASSERSQGHGELFF
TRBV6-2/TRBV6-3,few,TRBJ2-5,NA,TGTGCCAGCAGTTACGCGTTAGAGACCCAGTACTTC,CASSYALETQYF
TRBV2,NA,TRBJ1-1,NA,TGTGCCAGCAGGGGTTTAGGGACATTGAACACTGAAGCTTTCTTT,CASRGLGTLNTEAFF
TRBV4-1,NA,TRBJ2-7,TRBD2,TGCGCCAGCAGCCGGGATGGGACTAGGGGGACGGAGCAGTACTTC,CASSRDGTRGTEQYF
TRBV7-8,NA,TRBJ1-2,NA,TGTGCCAGCAGCTTATTGAGGGGTAGCTATGGCTACACCTTC,CASSLLRGSYGYTF